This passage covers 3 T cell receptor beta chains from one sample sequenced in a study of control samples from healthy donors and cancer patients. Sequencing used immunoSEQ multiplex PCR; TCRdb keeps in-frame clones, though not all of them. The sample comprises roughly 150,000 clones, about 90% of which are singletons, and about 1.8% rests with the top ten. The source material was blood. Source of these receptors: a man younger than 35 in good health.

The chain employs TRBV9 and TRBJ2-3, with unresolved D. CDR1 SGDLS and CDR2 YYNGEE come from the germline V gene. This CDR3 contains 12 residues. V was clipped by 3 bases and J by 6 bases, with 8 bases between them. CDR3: CASSAGGDTQYF. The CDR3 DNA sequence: TGTGCCAGCAGCGCTGGTGGTGATACGCAGTATTTT. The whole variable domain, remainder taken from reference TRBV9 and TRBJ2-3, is DSGVTQTPKHLITATGQRVTLRCSPRSGDLSVYWYQQSLDQGLQFLIQYYNGEERAKGNILERFSAQQFPDLHSELNLSSLELGDSALYFCASSAGGDTQYFGPGTRLTVL.

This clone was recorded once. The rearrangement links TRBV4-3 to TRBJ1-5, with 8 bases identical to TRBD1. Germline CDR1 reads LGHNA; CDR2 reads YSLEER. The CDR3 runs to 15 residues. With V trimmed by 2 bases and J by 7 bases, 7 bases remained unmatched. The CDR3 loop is CASSQSRGLGQPQHF. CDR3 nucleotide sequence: TGCGCCAGCAGCCAATCCAGGGGGCTCGGACAGCCCCAGCATTTT.

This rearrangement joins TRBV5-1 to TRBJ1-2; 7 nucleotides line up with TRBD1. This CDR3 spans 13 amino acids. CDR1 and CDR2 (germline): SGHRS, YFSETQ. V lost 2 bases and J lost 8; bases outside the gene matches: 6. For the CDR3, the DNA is TGCGCCAGCAGCTTCCAGGGGGTAAGAGGCTACACCTTC. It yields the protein CASSFQGVRGYTF.